A selection of T cell receptor beta chains follows, all from one sample in a study of blood T cell repertoires in COVID-19. Sequencing was performed with immunoSEQ multiplex PCR; in TCRdb, only in-frame clones are kept and a portion is missing. The sample contains 45,000 to 55,000 clones, roughly 90% of which appear only once. The specimen sequenced was peripheral blood. The receptors were gathered from a human donor in a cohort sampled during active COVID-19. The CDR3 runs from the conserved cysteine through the conserved F or W.

TRBJ1-4	TRBV3-1/TRBV3-2	CASSQAAAQEKLFF
TRBJ2-1	TRBV7-9	CASSGGQGILYNEQFF
TRBJ1-2	TRBV15	CATSTYGQGASNYGYTF
TRBJ2-5	TRBV19	CASSGGTGGLQETQYF
TRBJ2-7	TRBV4-3	CASSQLTGDSYEQYF
TRBJ1-1	TRBV2	CASSEIYTGNTEAFF
TRBJ1-1	TRBV5-1	CASSLDRGLAMNTEAFF
TRBJ2-7	TRBV4-2	CASSQTSVYDEQYF
TRBJ1-1	TRBV4-2	CASSPVFDSNTEAFF
TRBJ2-7	TRBV3-1/TRBV3-2	CASSPHRGGGFYEQYF
TRBJ2-7	TRBV6-2/TRBV6-3	CASSPGLAAAYEQYF
TRBJ2-7	TRBV4-1	CASSQASPYEQYF
TRBJ1-1	TRBV18	CASSPTGGTEAFF
TRBJ1-1	TRBV18	CASSLGQGPNTEAFF
TRBJ2-4	TRBV7-2	CASSLPGQGINIQYF
TRBJ2-1	TRBV3-1/TRBV3-2	CASSQGTGNNEQFF
TRBJ2-7	TRBV4-2	CASSQDRQFAQSAGGPSYEQYF
TRBJ1-2	TRBV7-8	CATGGWPLANYGYTF